Each of the 5 T cell receptor beta chains below was sequenced from the same sample in a study of blood T cell repertoires in COVID-19. The assay was immunoSEQ multiplex PCR, and TCRdb's table has in-frame clones only and misses some. The data hold some 460,000 clones, with about 85% observed a single time. The material sequenced was PBMCs or T cells enriched from blood (not recorded which). The receptors were sampled from a woman under 30 with acute COVID-19.

The rearrangement joins TRBV6-5 to TRBJ1-4; no clear D gene. V gave up 0 bases and J gave up 7 bases, with 12 bases separating them. The CDR3 covers 15 residues. Germline V gives CDR1 MNHEY, CDR2 SVGAGI. CDR3 in DNA: TGTGCCAGCAGTTACTCCGATGGGCTGAGTGAAAAACTGTTTTTT. Amino acids: CASSYSDGLSEKLFF.

The chain couples TRBV5-1 to TRBJ2-3; 7 nucleotides align to TRBD2. In germline, CDR1 is SGHRS, CDR2 YFSETQ. J gave up 1 base and V 2 bases, and 1 base lay outside the gene matches. CDR3 length: 14 amino acids. The CDR3 region has the DNA TGCGCCAGCAGCTTAACTAGCGGCACAGATACGCAGTATTTT. It specifies CASSLTSGTDTQYF.

The chain recombines TRBV27 with TRBJ1-6; D ambiguous. The CDR3 runs to 15 residues. V was clipped by 5 bases and J by 7 bases, with 15 bases between them. Germline loops: CDR1 MNHEY, CDR2 SMNVEV (reference sequence). The CDR3 DNA sequence: TGTGCCAGCAGTCTAGGTGGTGGCTTCAATTCACCCCTCCACTTT. The encoded protein is CASSLGGGFNSPLHF.

The rearrangement links TRBV2 to TRBJ1-1, with D possibly being TRBD1 (6 bases). Germline-derived CDR1 and CDR2 are SNHLY and FYNNEI. The CDR3 is made up of 13 amino acids. Trimming cost V 8 bases and J 3 bases, with 13 bases left between them. CDR3 protein: CASAGGAYTEAFF. CDR3 coding DNA: TGTGCCAGCGCTGGGGGCGCGTACACTGAAGCTTTCTTT.

V gene TRBV27 combines with J gene TRBJ2-1; no definite D call. With 5 bases removed from V and 2 bases from J, the gap between germline ends came to 4 bases. The CDR3 is made up of 12 amino acids. CDR1 is MNHEY and CDR2 is SMNVEV in the germline V gene (reference sequence). The CDR3 region is CASSPTYNEQFF. CDR3 nucleotides: TGTGCCAGCAGTCCAACCTACAATGAGCAGTTCTTC.